These 26 T cell receptor beta chains originate from one sample sequenced in a study of T cell repertoires in cytomegalovirus infection. Their antigen targets remain unknown. One entry per CDR3 protein, called by TCRdb with MiXCR from the reads. The table records about 770,000 distinct CDR3 sequences, 29% of them present only once. This sample comprised cultured CD8+ T cells from PBMCs, obtained from culture after CMV antigen stimulation. The receptors originated from a human donor in good health (CMV status not recorded). Some clones in this sample may be carry-over from other donors' samples.

This rearrangement joins TRBV28 to TRBJ1-5; a possible D gene is TRBD1 (6 bases). This CDR3 comprises 18 residues. Germline lookup yields CDR1 MDHEN and CDR2 SYDVKM. The V end lost 7 bases, the J end lost 3 bases, and 25 bases lay between the germline ends. The CDR3 loop reads CASTLKQGDGGFNQPQHF. Written as DNA, the CDR3 is TGTGCCAGCACCCTGAAACAGGGTGATGGGGGTTTCAATCAGCCCCAGCATTTT. Looking up the rest from reference TRBV28 and TRBJ1-5 gives the full variable domain: DVKVTQSSRYLVKRTGEKVFLECVQDMDHENMFWYRQDPGLGLRLIYFSYDVKMKEKGDIPEGYSVSREKKERFSLILESASTNQTSMYLCASTLKQGDGGFNQPQHFGDGTRLSIL.

The chain joins TRBV6-5 to TRBJ1-3; 7 bases map to TRBD1. This CDR3 contains 16 residues. CDR1 is MNHEY, CDR2 SVGAGI, per germline. V was pared by 5 bases and J by 6 bases, with 13 bases of the junction left unmatched. CDR3 sequence (DNA): TGTGCCAGCAGTCTCCGACAGGGCCTTTCAGCAAACACCATATATTTT. This translates into CASSLRQGLSANTIYF.

This clonotype has more than one count but fewer than ten. V is TRBV6-1 and J is TRBJ1-2; possibly TRBD1 for D (5 bases). Trimming stripped 3 bases from V and 8 bases from J, with 22 bases between. CDR3 length equals 16 residues. The germline gives CDR1 MNHNS, CDR2 SASEGT. CDR3: CASSDARDSLKEGYTF. CDR3 DNA sequence: TGTGCCAGCAGTGACGCCAGGGACTCCCTTAAGGAGGGCTACACCTTC.

This clonotype was detected only a few times. V usage is TRBV28 and J usage is TRBJ1-1, with TRBD1 identical over 9 bases. The junction had 10 bases not matched to a gene; V was cut back by 6 bases and J by 5 bases. Looked up from germline, CDR1 is MDHEN and CDR2 is SYDVKM. CDR3 length: 15 amino acids. DNA for the CDR3: TGTGCCAGCAGATTTTCCGGGACAGGGATAACTGAAGCTTTCTTT. This translates into CASRFSGTGITEAFF.

The sample holds a few counts of this clonotype. V is TRBV25-1 and J is TRBJ1-4, with unresolved D. Germline CDR1 is MGHDK and CDR2 is SYGVNS. The CDR3 sequence is 13 residues long. Trimming took 1 base from V and 8 from J, leaving 8 bases between them. CDR3 residues: CASSEWAGEKLFF. DNA of the CDR3: TGTGCCAGCAGTGAATGGGCCGGCGAAAAACTGTTTTTT.

The CDR3 sequence is CVSTGTTNTGELFF. The CDR3 bases are TGTGTCAGTACCGGGACAACGAACACCGGGGAGCTGTTTTTT. The chain recombines TRBV28 with TRBJ2-2, with D maybe TRBD1 (6 bases). The CDR3 sequence is 14 residues long. CDR1 is MDHEN, CDR2 SYDVKM, per germline.

This clonotype came up a few times. This rearrangement joins TRBV9 to TRBJ1-2, with unresolved D. The CDR3 is 12 amino acids. Trimming removed 4 bases at V and 12 bases at J, with 16 bases between. Germline V gene sequence: CDR1 SGDLS, CDR2 YYNGEE. CDR3: CASSKLGTADTF. CDR3 sequence (DNA): TGTGCCAGCAGCAAGTTGGGCACGGCGGACACCTTC.

A few counts support this clonotype. The chain couples TRBV7-9 to TRBJ2-2, with a possible D match to TRBD2 (6 bases). The CDR3 runs to 15 residues. Per germline, CDR1 SEHNR and CDR2 FQNEAQ (reference sequence). V lost 7 bases, J lost 7 bases, and 19 bases lay in between. The CDR3 DNA follows: TGTGCCAGCACCGACGTCCTCTCCGGGGGCGGGGAGCTGTTTTTT. This codes for CASTDVLSGGGELFF.

The rearrangement uses TRBV19 and TRBJ1-5; 7 bases agree with TRBD1. J was trimmed by 5 bases and V by 10 bases; bases with no gene match: 8. Germline V lookup: CDR1 LNHDA, CDR2 SQIVND (reference sequence). The length of the CDR3 is 13 residues. CDR3 nucleotides: TGTGCCACTGCGACAGGGTCTTATCAGCCCCAGCATTTT. Translated: CATATGSYQPQHF.

This clonotype appeared a single time. The chain recombines TRBV5-4 with TRBJ1-1; TRBD1 aligns across 7 bases. Per the germline V gene, CDR1 is SGHNT and CDR2 is YYREEE (reference sequence). V shed 6 bases, J shed 2 bases, and the junction held 4 bases outside the gene matches. The CDR3 totals 13 residues. The CDR3 is CASTHRGNTEAFF. CDR3 sequence (DNA): TGTGCCAGCACTCACAGGGGAAACACTGAAGCTTTCTTT.

This clonotype was found a few times. The V and J genes are TRBV6-1 and TRBJ1-1; 9 nucleotides line up with TRBD1. Germline V gene data show CDR1 as MNHNS and CDR2 as SASEGT. This CDR3 region has 14 residues. V was clipped by 5 bases and J by 3 bases; unmatched bases: 4. The CDR3 sequence: CASSTGGWDTEAFF. CDR3 DNA sequence: TGTGCCAGCAGTACAGGGGGCTGGGACACTGAAGCTTTCTTT.

The chain recombines TRBV7-9 with TRBJ2-5; D is perhaps TRBD2 (5 bases). V was pared by 5 bases and J by 4 bases, with 17 bases between. The CDR3 is made up of 15 amino acids. CDR1 SEHNR and CDR2 FQNEAQ come from the germline V gene (reference sequence). The CDR3 DNA sequence: TGTGCCAGCAGCCTTATACCACCCGGAGGAGAGACCCAGTACTTC. It specifies CASSLIPPGGETQYF.

V and J are TRBV7-6 and TRBJ1-6; D gene uncertain. There are 14 residues in the CDR3. From germline, CDR1 is SGHVS and CDR2 FNYEAQ. The V and J ends lost 4 bases and 9 bases respectively, with 13 bases between them. The DNA for the CDR3 is TGTGCCAGCAGCTCAGGAGGGCTTGGTTCACCCCTCCACTTT. Translated, it gives CASSSGGLGSPLHF. Full variable domain (rest looked up from reference TRBV7-6 and TRBJ1-6): GAGVSQSPRYKVTKRGQDVALRCDPISGHVSLYWYRQALGQGPEFLTYFNYEAQQDKSGLPNDRFSAERPEGSISTLTIQRTEQRDSAMYRCASSSGGLGSPLHFGNGTRLTVT.

Remarks on this clonotype: Sequence at one end of the junction differs from germline and may be a read error. The chain joins TRBV27 to TRBJ2-1; D may match TRBD1 or TRBD2 (5 bases each). From germline, CDR1 is MNHEY and CDR2 SMNVEV (reference sequence). The CDR3 length is 13 residues. CDR3 region: CDSSFGGNNEQFF. The CDR3 region has the DNA TGTGACAGCAGTTTTGGGGGAAACAATGAGCAGTTCTTC.

V usage is TRBV6-1 and J usage is TRBJ1-1, with TRBD1 matching over 10 bases. J gave up 0 bases and V 5 bases, and 3 bases lay outside the gene matches. The CDR3 runs to 15 residues. CDR1 is MNHNS, CDR2 SASEGT, per germline. CDR3: CASSKTGGMNTEAFF. The CDR3 coding sequence is TGTGCCAGCAGTAAGACAGGGGGCATGAACACTGAAGCTTTCTTT.

The chain recombines TRBV9 with TRBJ2-3; maybe TRBD1 (6 bases). Per germline, CDR1 SGDLS and CDR2 YYNGEE. CDR3 length equals 16 residues. Trimming removed 0 bases at V and 0 bases at J, with 11 bases between. The CDR3 DNA is TGTGCCAGCAGCGTAGTTGACAGGCTAAGCACAGATACGCAGTATTTT. Translating gives CASSVVDRLSTDTQYF.

A few counts support this clonotype. This chain uses TRBV5-4 with TRBJ2-1, with D tentatively TRBD2 (5 bases). The germline CDR1 and CDR2 sequences are SGHNT and YYREEE (reference sequence). V lost 10 bases, J lost 5 bases, and 10 bases lay in between. This CDR3 contains 11 residues. The CDR3 here is CAERGNNEQFF. CDR3 DNA: TGTGCCGAACGGGGAAACAATGAGCAGTTCTTC.

The chain has TRBV5-1 and TRBJ1-1; TRBD1 matches at 7 bases. The CDR3 consists of 14 residues. With V trimmed by 3 bases and J by 3 bases, 5 bases remained unmatched. The germline V gene has CDR1 SGHRS and CDR2 YFSETQ. The CDR3 DNA follows: TGCGCCAGCAGCTGGAGGGGGCCGTACACTGAAGCTTTCTTT. Encoded protein: CASSWRGPYTEAFF.

This clonotype was seen at least ten times. The rearrangement joins TRBV7-2 to TRBJ2-7, with TRBD1 matching over 8 bases. There are 14 residues in the CDR3. Germline values: CDR1 SGHTA, CDR2 FQGNSA. V lost 1 base to trimming and J lost 3 bases; unmatched junction nucleotides: 2. The chain's CDR3 is CASSLGDRNYEQYV. In DNA form, the CDR3 reads TGTGCCAGCAGCTTAGGGGACAGGAACTACGAGCAGTACGTC.

This clonotype was observed a few times. V gene TRBV7-8 combines with J gene TRBJ1-5; D is ambiguous. Trimming left V 5 bases short and J 0 bases short, with 5 bases between. Germline-derived CDR1 and CDR2 are SGHVS and FQNEAQ. There are 13 residues in the CDR3. CDR3 amino acids: CASSELSNQPQHF. CDR3 DNA sequence: TGTGCCAGCAGCGAACTTAGCAATCAGCCCCAGCATTTT.

J is TRBJ2-7 and V is TRBV27, with D unresolved. Per the germline V gene, CDR1 is MNHEY and CDR2 is SMNVEV (reference sequence). V was pared by 4 bases and J by 3 bases, with 7 bases between. This CDR3 comprises 12 residues. The CDR3 reads CASSSTHYEQYF. The CDR3 nucleotides are TGTGCCAGCAGTTCCACCCACTACGAGCAGTACTTC.

This clonotype has at least ten counts. V and J are TRBV7-8 and TRBJ2-2; possible D gene TRBD1, 5 bases. The CDR3 is made up of 14 amino acids. V gave up 1 base and J gave up 6 bases, with 9 bases separating them. CDR1 and CDR2 (germline): SGHVS, FQNEAQ. The CDR3 region has the DNA TGTGCCAGCAGCTTAGAATCAGGGCCCGGGGAGCTGTTTTTT. This codes for CASSLESGPGELFF.

This clonotype came up a few times. The chain joins TRBV2 to TRBJ2-1; D perhaps matches TRBD2 (6 bases). The V gene's germline CDR1 is SNHLY and CDR2 FYNNEI. This CDR3 has 13 amino acids. V was cut by 2 bases and J by 5 bases, with 7 bases left in between. The CDR3, as DNA: TGTGCCAGCAGTGAAAGGACTAACAATGAGCAGTTCTTC. It specifies CASSERTNNEQFF.

This chain links TRBV12-3 or TRBV12-4 with TRBJ2-2, with 7 bases matching TRBD1. Germline trimming cut 6 bases from V and 4 bases from J; bases unmatched to any gene: 11. The CDR3 totals 16 residues. The CDR3 DNA reads as TGTGCCAGCAGGCCTAGACAGGGATTTTCCACCGGGGAGCTGTTTTTT. Encoded protein: CASRPRQGFSTGELFF.

The chain links TRBV7-9 to TRBJ1-2, with D unresolved. The CDR3 runs 19 residues. V lost 2 bases to trimming and J lost 6 bases, with 28 bases between them. Germline V lookup: CDR1 SEHNR, CDR2 FQNEAQ (reference sequence). CDR3 sequence reads: CASSLPREGSPTTTNGYTF. For the CDR3, the DNA is TGTGCCAGCAGCTTACCTCGGGAGGGCTCTCCGACGACGACTAATGGCTACACCTTC. The full variable domain, completed using reference TRBV7-9 and TRBJ1-2, is DTGVSQNPRHKITKRGQNVTFRCDPISEHNRLYWYRQTLGQGPEFLTYFQNEAQLEKSRLLSDRFSAERPKGSFSTLEIQRTEQGDSAMYLCASSLPREGSPTTTNGYTFGSGTRLTVV.

This clonotype has just a few counts. This sequence joins TRBV7-6 and TRBJ1-2; 8 positions match TRBD1. Looked up from germline, CDR1 is SGHVS and CDR2 is FNYEAQ. V lost 5 bases to trimming and J lost 1 base; unmatched junction nucleotides: 6. This CDR3 comprises 15 residues. CDR3 DNA: TGTGCCAGCAGCCACGGACAGGGTATTAACTATGGCTACACCTTC. It codes for CASSHGQGINYGYTF.